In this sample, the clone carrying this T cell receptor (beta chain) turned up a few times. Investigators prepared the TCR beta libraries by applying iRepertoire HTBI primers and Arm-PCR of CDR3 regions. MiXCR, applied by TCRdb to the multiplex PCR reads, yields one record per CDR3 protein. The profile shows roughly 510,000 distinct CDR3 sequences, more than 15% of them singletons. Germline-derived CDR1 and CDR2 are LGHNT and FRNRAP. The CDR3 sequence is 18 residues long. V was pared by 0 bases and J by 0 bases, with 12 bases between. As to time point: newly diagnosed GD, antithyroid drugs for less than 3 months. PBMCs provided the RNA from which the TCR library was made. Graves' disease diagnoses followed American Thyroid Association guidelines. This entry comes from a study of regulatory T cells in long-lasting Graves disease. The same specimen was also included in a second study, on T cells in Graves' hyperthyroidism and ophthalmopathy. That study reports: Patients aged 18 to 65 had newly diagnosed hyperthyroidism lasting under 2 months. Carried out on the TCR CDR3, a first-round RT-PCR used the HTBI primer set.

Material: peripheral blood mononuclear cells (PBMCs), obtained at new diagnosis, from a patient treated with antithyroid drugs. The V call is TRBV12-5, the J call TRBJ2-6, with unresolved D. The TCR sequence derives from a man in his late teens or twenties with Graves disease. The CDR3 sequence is CASGLVQGILSGANVLTF. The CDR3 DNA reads TGTGCTAGTGGTTTGGTACAAGGGATACTCTCTGGGGCCAACGTCCTGACTTTC.